This record looks at one TCR beta chain sequence and its context. Profiling relied on immunoSEQ multiplex PCR, and the TCRdb table lists in-frame clones only, not all of them. The table lists fewer than 45,000 clones, almost 85% of them singletons. Germline-derived CDR1 and CDR2 are MDHEN and SYDVKM. V trimming: 5 bases; J trimming: 5 bases; junction bases outside the gene matches: 8. The CDR3 loop spans 15 amino acids. The sample originates from a study of PD-L1 blockade in urothelial cancer. About the research overall: Intravenous atezolizumab, 1,200 mg every 3 weeks, was begun by patients in about 2014. Men with urothelial cancer arising in the bladder made up about 85% of the roughly 29 patients. Specimens of blood held a median count of approximately 150,000 T cells. Prior chemotherapy regimens per patient numbered 0 to 3.

This chain joins TRBV28 and TRBJ2-1, with TRBD2 matching 8 bases. This clonotype was sampled from a man between 65 and 85 years old with urothelial cancer. The specimen comprised PBMCs, sampled around atezolizumab (anti-PD-L1) treatment. The CDR3 loop is CASSPRTSLHNEQFF. The CDR3 nucleotides read TGTGCCAGCAGTCCTCGGACTAGCCTTCACAATGAGCAGTTCTTC.